This TCR beta chain was captured in a study of control samples from healthy donors and cancer patients. V was clipped by 2 bases and J by 6 bases, with 15 bases between them. The CDR3 contains 15 residues. Germline assignment: CDR1 SGHNT and CDR2 YYREEE (reference sequence). The method was immunoSEQ multiplex PCR; TCRdb's version includes in-frame clones alone and lacks a portion of them. This table has 210,000 or so clones, approximately 90% appearing once. The source is a young man in good health. Specimen: blood. The chain couples TRBV5-4 to TRBJ2-1; D might be TRBD1 (6 bases). The CDR3 reads CASSLRSTGANEQFF. The DNA of the CDR3 is TGTGCCAGCAGCTTACGTTCGACAGGCGCCAATGAGCAGTTCTTC.